Listed here are 3 T cell receptor beta chains from one sample, sequenced in a study of monozygotic twins with inflammatory bowel disease. TCRdb processed the 5' RACE reads again and assigns one entry to each CDR3 protein, with no DNA. The sample has some 200,000 distinct CDR3 sequences, and its top ten clones hold approximately 1.5%. The sample taken for sequencing was blood. The receptors were gathered from a human donor with ulcerative colitis or Crohn's disease, or a healthy co-twin of an affected twin (not recorded which).

CDR3 amino acids: CASSQDIYFSNQPQHF. V gene TRBV4-2 combines with J gene TRBJ1-5. CDR1 is LGHNA, CDR2 YNFKEQ, per germline. The CDR3 extends over 16 amino acids.

The chain couples TRBV4-1 to TRBJ2-7; TCRdb's D gene call, TRBD1, goes unchecked for lack of DNA. The CDR3 runs to 16 residues. Germline V CDR1 and CDR2: MGHRA, YSYEKL. CDR3 loop: CASSHPTGGFSYEQYF.

The rearrangement links TRBV29-1 to TRBJ1-1; TCRdb's assignment of TRBD1 cannot be checked, as there is no DNA. The CDR3 loop spans 15 amino acids. CDR1 SQVTM and CDR2 ANQGSEA come from the germline V gene. The CDR3 protein is CSVSGTGLRSTEAFF.